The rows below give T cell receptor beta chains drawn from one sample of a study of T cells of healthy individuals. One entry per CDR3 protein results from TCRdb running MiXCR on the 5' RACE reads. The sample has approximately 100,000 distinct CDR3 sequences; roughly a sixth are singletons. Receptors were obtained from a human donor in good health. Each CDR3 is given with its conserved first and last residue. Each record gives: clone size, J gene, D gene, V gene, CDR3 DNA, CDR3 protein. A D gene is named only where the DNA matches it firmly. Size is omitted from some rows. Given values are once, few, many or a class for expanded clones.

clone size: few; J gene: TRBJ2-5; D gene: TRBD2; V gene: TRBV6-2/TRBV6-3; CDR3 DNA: TGTGCCAGCAGGACCCTCTATACTAGCGGGGGCCAAGAGACCCAGTACTTC; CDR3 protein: CASRTLYTSGGQETQYF
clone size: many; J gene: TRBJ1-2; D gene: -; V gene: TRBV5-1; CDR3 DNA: TGCGCCAGCAGCTTGCGCGGGGTCGATGGCTACACCTTC; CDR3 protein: CASSLRGVDGYTF
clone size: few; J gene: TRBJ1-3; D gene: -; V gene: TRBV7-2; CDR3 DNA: TGTGCCAGCAGCTTCCGACAAGCGTCTGGAAACACCATATATTTT; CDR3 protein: CASSFRQASGNTIYF
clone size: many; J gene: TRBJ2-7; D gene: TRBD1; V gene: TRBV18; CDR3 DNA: TGTGCCAGCTCACCAGTGGGACAGGGGTACGAGCAGTACTTC; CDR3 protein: CASSPVGQGYEQYF
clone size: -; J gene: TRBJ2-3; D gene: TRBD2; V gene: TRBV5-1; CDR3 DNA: TGCGCCAGCAGACTAGCGGGAGAGGATACGCAGTATTTT; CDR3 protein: CASRLAGEDTQYF
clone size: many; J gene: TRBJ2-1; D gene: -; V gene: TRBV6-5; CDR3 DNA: TGTGCCAGCAGCCGAACTAGCCCTCCCTCTAATGAGCAGTTCTTC; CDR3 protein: CASSRTSPPSNEQFF
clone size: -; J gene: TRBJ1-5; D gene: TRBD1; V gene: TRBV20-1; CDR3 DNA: TGCAGTGCTAGCCCGGCGACAGGGTCGAACAATCAGCCCCAGCATTTT; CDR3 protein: CSASPATGSNNQPQHF
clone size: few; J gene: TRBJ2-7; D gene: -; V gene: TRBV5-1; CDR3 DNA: TGCGCCAGCAGCCCTCGGACAGCGGACGAGCAGTACTTC; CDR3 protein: CASSPRTADEQYF
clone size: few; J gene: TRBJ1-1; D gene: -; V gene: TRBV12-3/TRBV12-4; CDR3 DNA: TGTGCCAGCAGCCCCTTGGGGGGCACTGAAGCTTTCTTT; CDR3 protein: CASSPLGGTEAFF
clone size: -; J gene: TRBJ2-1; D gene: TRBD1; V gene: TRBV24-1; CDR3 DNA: TGTGCCACTTCAGGGGGAGTTACCAATGAGCAGTTCTTC; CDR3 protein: CATSGGVTNEQFF
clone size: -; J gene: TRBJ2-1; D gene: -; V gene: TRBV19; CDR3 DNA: TGTGCCAGTAGTACAGGACTCAATGAGCAGTTCTTC; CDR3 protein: CASSTGLNEQFF
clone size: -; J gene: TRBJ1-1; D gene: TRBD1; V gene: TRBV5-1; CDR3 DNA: TGCGCCAGCAGCTTGGGGGACAGGTTCTACACTGAAGCTTTCTTT; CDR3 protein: CASSLGDRFYTEAFF
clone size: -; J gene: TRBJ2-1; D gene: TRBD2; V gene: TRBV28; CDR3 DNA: TGTGCCAGCAGCCCATTAGCGGGAGAAACCAATGAGCAGTTCTTC; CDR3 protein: CASSPLAGETNEQFF
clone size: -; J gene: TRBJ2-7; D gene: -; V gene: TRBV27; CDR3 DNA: TGTGCCAGCAGTTTAAGGTCTGGCCCCTACGAGCAGTACTTC; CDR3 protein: CASSLRSGPYEQYF
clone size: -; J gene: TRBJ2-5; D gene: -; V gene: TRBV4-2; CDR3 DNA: TGTGCCAGCAGCCAAGCTGGGGAATCGGGGGAGACCCAGTACTTC; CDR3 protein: CASSQAGESGETQYF
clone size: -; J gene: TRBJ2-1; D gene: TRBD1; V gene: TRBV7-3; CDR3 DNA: TGTGCCAGCAGCTACCTGCCCCCGACAGGGCAATTAAGGTCCTACAATGAGCAGTTCTTC; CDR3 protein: CASSYLPPTGQLRSYNEQFF
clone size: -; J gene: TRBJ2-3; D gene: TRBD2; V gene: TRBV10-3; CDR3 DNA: TGTGCCATCAGTGAGGGGACTAGCGAAGATACGCAGTATTTT; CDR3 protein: CAISEGTSEDTQYF
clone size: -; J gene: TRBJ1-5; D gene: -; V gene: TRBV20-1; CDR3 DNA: TGCAGTGCCACGGTGGGTTCTAGCAATCAGCCCCAGCATTTT; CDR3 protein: CSATVGSSNQPQHF
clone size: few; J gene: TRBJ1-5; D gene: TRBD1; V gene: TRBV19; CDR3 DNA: TGTGCCAGTAGTACCAAAAGGGGACAGGGGGCACGGCAGCCCCAGCATTTT; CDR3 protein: CASSTKRGQGARQPQHF
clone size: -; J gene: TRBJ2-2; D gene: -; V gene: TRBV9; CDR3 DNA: TGTGCCAGCAGCCCGCGGGGACAGAACACCGGGGAGCTGTTTTTT; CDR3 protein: CASSPRGQNTGELFF
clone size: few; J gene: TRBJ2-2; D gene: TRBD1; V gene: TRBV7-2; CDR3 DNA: TGTGCCAGCTCCTTTGGACAGGTCACCGGGGAGCTGTTTTTT; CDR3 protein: CASSFGQVTGELFF
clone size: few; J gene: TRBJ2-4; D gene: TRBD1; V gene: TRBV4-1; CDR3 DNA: TGCGCCAGCAGCCAAGGGTTACAGGGGTGGGACATTCAGTACTTC; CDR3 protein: CASSQGLQGWDIQYF
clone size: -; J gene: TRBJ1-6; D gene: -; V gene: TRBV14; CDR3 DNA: TGTGCCAGCAGCCAAACACAGGGAATGTATTCACCCCTCCACTTT; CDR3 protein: CASSQTQGMYSPLHF
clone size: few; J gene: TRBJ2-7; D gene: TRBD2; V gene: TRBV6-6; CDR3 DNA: TGTGCCAGCAGTTGGCTAGCGGGGCCATCCTACGAGCAGTACTTC; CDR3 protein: CASSWLAGPSYEQYF
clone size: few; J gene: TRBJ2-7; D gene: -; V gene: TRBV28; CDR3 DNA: TGTGCCAGCAGGGCCGGCAGGGCGCATTACGAGCAGTACTTC; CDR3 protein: CASRAGRAHYEQYF
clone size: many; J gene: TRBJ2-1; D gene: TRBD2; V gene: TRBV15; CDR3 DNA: TGTGCCACCAGCAGAGATGGACCGGGACTAGCGACGTACAATGAGCAGTTCTTC; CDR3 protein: CATSRDGPGLATYNEQFF
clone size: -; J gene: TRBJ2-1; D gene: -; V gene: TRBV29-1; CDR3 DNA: TGCAGCGGGGGCAGTCGCAATGAGCAGTTCTTC; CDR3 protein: CSGGSRNEQFF
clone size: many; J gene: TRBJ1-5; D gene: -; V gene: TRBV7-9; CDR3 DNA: TGTGCCAGCAGTCAAGGGGGTGTCCAGCCCCAGCATTTT; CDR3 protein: CASSQGGVQPQHF
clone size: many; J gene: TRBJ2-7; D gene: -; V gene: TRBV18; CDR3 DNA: TGTGCCAGCTCACCGACCTCTGTCTCACTCGAGCAGTACTTC; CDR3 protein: CASSPTSVSLEQYF
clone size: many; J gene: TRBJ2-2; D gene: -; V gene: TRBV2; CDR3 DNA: TGTGCCAGCAGTGAATCGTTCGGACTGGCTCTCACCGGGGAGCTGTTTTTT; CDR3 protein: CASSESFGLALTGELFF
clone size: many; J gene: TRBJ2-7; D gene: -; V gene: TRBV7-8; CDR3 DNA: TGTGCCAGCAGCTTAAGGTCACAGTCCTACGAGCAGTACTTC; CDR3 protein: CASSLRSQSYEQYF
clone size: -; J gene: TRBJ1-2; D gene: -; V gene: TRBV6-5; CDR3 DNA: TGTGCCAGCAGTAAGGGGGAGTTTTATGGCTACACCTTC; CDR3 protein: CASSKGEFYGYTF
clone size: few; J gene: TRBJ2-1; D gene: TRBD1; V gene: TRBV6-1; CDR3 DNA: TGTGCCAGCAGCGAGGGACAGTCGTACAATGAGCAGTTCTTC; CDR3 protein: CASSEGQSYNEQFF
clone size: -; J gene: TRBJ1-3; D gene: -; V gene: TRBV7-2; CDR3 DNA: TGTGCCAGCAGCTTAGAGAACTGGCGGGGGATATCCTCTGGAAACACCATATATTTT; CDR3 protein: CASSLENWRGISSGNTIYF
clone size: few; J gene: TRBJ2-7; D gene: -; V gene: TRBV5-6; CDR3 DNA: TGTGCCAGCAGCCGCTCGGAGCGCCCCTACGAGCAGTACTTC; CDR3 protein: CASSRSERPYEQYF
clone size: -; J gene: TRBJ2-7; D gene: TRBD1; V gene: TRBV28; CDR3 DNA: TGTGCCAGCAGCACTCCGGGACAGGGTATGTACGAGCAGTACTTC; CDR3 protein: CASSTPGQGMYEQYF
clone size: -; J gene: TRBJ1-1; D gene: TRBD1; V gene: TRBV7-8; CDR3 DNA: TGTGCCAGCAGCTTATGGGGGGGACAGGCCCCCTCGGAAGCTTTCTTT; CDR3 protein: CASSLWGGQAPSEAFF
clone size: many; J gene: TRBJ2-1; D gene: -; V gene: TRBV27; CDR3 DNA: TGTGCCAGTCCATCGGCAGCCAATGAGCAGTTCTTC; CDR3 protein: CASPSAANEQFF
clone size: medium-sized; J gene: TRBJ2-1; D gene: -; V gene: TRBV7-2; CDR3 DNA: TGTGCCAGCAGCCCCGTGCAGGGGTTCCTCAATGAGCAGTTCTTC; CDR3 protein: CASSPVQGFLNEQFF
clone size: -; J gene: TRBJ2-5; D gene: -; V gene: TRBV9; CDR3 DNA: TGTGCCAGCAGCCGCGTGGGGAAAGAGACCCAGTACTTC; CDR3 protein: CASSRVGKETQYF
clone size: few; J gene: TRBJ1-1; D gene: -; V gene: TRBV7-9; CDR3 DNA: TGTGCCAGCACAGAACAGGGTACGATGAACACTGAAGCTTTCTTT; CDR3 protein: CASTEQGTMNTEAFF
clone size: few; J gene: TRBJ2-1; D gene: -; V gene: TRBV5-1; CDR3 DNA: TGCGCCAGCAGCTCTGGACTGAATGAGCAGTTCTTC; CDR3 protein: CASSSGLNEQFF
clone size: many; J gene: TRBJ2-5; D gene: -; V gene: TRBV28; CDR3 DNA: TGTGCCAGCAATTCAGGGACAGAGACCCAGTACTTC; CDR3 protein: CASNSGTETQYF
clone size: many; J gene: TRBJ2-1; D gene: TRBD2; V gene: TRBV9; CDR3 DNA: TGTGCCAGCAGCGTAGTGGGACTAGCGGGGGGGCAAGGTGAGCAGTTCTTC; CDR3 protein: CASSVVGLAGGQGEQFF
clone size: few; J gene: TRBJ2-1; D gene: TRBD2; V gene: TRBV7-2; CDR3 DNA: TGTGCCAGCAGCTTACTCGCGGGAGTTACCCATGAGCAGTTCTTC; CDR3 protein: CASSLLAGVTHEQFF
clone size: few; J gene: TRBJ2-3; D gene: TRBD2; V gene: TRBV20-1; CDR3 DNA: TGCAGTGCTAGAGTAGCGGGGGTAAATACGCAGTATTTT; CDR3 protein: CSARVAGVNTQYF
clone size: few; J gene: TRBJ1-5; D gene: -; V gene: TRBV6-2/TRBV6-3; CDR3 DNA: TGTGCCAGCAGTTACCCGGGGGGGTTCGATCAGCCCCAGCATTTT; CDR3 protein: CASSYPGGFDQPQHF
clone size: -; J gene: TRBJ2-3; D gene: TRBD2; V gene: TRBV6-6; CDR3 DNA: TGTGCCAGCAGCCTAGCGGGGGGTTCAGATACGCAGTATTTT; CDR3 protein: CASSLAGGSDTQYF
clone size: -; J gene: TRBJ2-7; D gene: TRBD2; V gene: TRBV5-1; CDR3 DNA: TGCGCCAGCAGCTATATGACGACCGGGGGGTCCCACGAGCAGTACTTC; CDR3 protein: CASSYMTTGGSHEQYF
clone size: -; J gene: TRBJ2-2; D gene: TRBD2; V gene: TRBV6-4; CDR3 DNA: TGTGCCAGCAGTGCAGCGGGGGAAGTAGGGGAGCTGTTTTTT; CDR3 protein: CASSAAGEVGELFF
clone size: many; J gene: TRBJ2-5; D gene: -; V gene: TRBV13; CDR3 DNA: TGTGCCAGCAGAAACCGGCTTCAAGAGACCCAGTACTTC; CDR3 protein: CASRNRLQETQYF